The clone carrying this T cell receptor beta chain occurred a few times. The entry originates in a study of response to subunit inactivated influenza vaccine. The CDR3 extends over 14 amino acids. Germline V gene lookup returns CDR1 SGHTA and CDR2 FQGNSA. V was pared by 2 bases and J by 3 bases, with 8 bases between. MiXCR, applied by TCRdb to the RT-PCR reads, yields one record per CDR3 protein. This table holds a few hundred thousand distinct CDR3 sequences, around a fifth found once. The chain carries TRBV7-2 and TRBJ1-5, with D unresolved. Sequencing used PBMCs from blood, obtained less than 22 months after vaccination. The TCR originated in a man aged 50 to 75 who received an inactivated influenza vaccine. CDR3 bases: TGTGCCAGCAGCTTAAGTCTTTCCAATCAGCCCCAGCATTTT. Amino acid sequence: CASSLSLSNQPQHF.